This T cell receptor beta chain was documented in a study of somatic mutations in cytotoxic T cells in rheumatoid arthritis. Study-wide results and caveats: A slight TRBV07 underrepresentation in rheumatoid arthritis patients was reported without multiple-comparison adjustment.

The germline V gene encodes CDR1 MDHEN and CDR2 SYDVKM. V gave up 6 bases and J gave up 3 bases; unmatched junction bases: 7. This CDR3 region has 15 residues. Sequencing was performed with immunoSEQ multiplex PCR; in TCRdb, only in-frame clones are kept and a portion is missing. Of about 6,700 clones listed, roughly 71% were seen once; the top ten hold 42%. Of note for this clone: What it binds is not known.

The TCR comes from a man aged 35-49 years in good health. The material sequenced was CD8+ T cells sorted from blood. The chain has TRBV28 and TRBJ1-5; 8 nucleotides align to TRBD1. DNA of the CDR3: TGTGCCAGCAGATGGACAGGGAGGGCCAATCAGCCCCAGCATTTT. Its translation is CASRWTGRANQPQHF. The full variable domain, its missing parts supplied by reference TRBV28 and TRBJ1-5, is DVKVTQSSRYLVKRTGEKVFLECVQDMDHENMFWYRQDPGLGLRLIYFSYDVKMKEKGDIPEGYSVSREKKERFSLILESASTNQTSMYLCASRWTGRANQPQHFGDGTRLSIL.